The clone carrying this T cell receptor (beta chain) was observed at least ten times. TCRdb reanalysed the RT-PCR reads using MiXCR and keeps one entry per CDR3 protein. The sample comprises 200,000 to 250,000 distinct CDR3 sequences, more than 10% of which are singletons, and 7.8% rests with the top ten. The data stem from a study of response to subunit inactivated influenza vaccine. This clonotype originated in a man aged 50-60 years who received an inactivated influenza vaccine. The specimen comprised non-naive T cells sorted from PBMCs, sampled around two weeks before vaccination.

In DNA form, the CDR3 reads TGCGCCAGCAGCTTGGTACTCGTCGGGGGAGAGACCCAGTACTTC. Residues: CASSLVLVGGETQYF. The rearrangement uses TRBV5-1 and TRBJ2-5; tentatively, D is TRBD2 (6 bases). V gave up 0 bases and J gave up 4 bases, with 13 bases separating them. Germline V gene sequence: CDR1 SGHRS, CDR2 YFSETQ. The CDR3 extends over 15 amino acids.